This entry lists 5 T cell receptor beta chains sequenced from one sample in a study of OX40 agonist ivuxolimab in advanced cancers. Sequencing was performed with immunoSEQ multiplex PCR; in TCRdb, only in-frame clones are kept and a portion is missing. The table lists roughly 15,000 clones, about 81% of them singletons. The material was CD4+ or CD8+ T cells sorted from blood, obtained in a trial of the OX40 agonist ivuxolimab. The origin of the receptors is an adult with an advanced solid tumor such as melanoma, head and neck, liver or kidney cancer.

The V gene is TRBV19, the J gene TRBJ2-7; D may be TRBD2 (7 bases). Trimming cost V 4 bases and J 0 bases, with 13 bases left between them. The CDR3 extends over 15 amino acids. Germline-derived CDR1 and CDR2 are LNHDA and SQIVND (reference sequence). For the CDR3, the DNA is TGTGCCAGTAGTAACAGGGAGGGGAGCTCCTACGAGCAGTACTTC. As protein: CASSNREGSSYEQYF.

The chain is built from TRBV6-5 and TRBJ2-2, with D tentatively TRBD2 (5 bases). Germline values: CDR1 MNHEY, CDR2 SVGAGI. The CDR3 runs to 15 residues. V lost 6 bases, J lost 3 bases, and 14 bases lay in between. Here the CDR3 DNA reads TGTGCCAGCAGGCCCGGGGAAGCGCACACCGGGGAGCTGTTTTTT. Translated, it gives CASRPGEAHTGELFF.

The J gene is TRBJ2-1, the V gene TRBV7-2, with TRBD2 matching over 9 bases. Losses at the gene ends were 3 bases for V and 7 bases for J; bases not matched to a gene: 10. Germline V gives CDR1 SGHTA, CDR2 FQGNSA. The CDR3 is made up of 16 amino acids. CDR3 in DNA: TGTGCCAGCAGCTTGTCTTTAGCGGGGGTAAGGAATGAGCAGTTCTTC. Translating it yields CASSLSLAGVRNEQFF.

J is TRBJ2-2 and V is TRBV9; possible D gene TRBD2, 6 bases. Germline CDR1 SGDLS, CDR2 YYNGEE. The CDR3 sequence is 18 residues long. V was pared by 3 bases and J by 0 bases, with 18 bases between. The chain's CDR3 is CASSARPRTTANTGELFF. The CDR3 nucleotides are TGTGCCAGCAGCGCCCGGCCTAGGACTACCGCGAACACCGGGGAGCTGTTTTTT. Combining the CDR3 with reference TRBV9 and TRBJ2-2 gives the whole variable domain DSGVTQTPKHLITATGQRVTLRCSPRSGDLSVYWYQQSLDQGLQFLIQYYNGEERAKGNILERFSAQQFPDLHSELNLSSLELGDSALYFCASSARPRTTANTGELFFGEGSRLTVL.

The chain joins TRBV28 to TRBJ1-1, with 9 bases aligning to TRBD1. The germline gives CDR1 MDHEN, CDR2 SYDVKM. V shed 4 bases and J 7 bases; nucleotides not matched to a gene: 16. The CDR3 is 17 residues long. CDR3 sequence reads: CASSSFTGTGRTSEAFF. The CDR3 DNA follows: TGTGCCAGCAGTTCCTTCACCGGGACAGGGCGAACTAGTGAAGCTTTCTTT.